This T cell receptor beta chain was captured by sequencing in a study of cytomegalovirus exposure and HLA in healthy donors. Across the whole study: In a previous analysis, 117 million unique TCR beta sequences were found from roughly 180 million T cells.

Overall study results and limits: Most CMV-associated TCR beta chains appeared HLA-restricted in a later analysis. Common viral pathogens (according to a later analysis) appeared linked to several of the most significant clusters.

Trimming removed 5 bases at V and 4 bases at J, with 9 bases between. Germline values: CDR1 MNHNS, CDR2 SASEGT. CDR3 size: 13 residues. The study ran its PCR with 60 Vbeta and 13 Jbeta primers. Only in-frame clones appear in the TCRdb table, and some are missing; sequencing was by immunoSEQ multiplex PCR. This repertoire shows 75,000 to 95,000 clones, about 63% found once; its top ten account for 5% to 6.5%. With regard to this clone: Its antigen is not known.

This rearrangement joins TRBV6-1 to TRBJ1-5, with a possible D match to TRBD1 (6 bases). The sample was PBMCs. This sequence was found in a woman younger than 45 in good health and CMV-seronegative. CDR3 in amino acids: CASSRGGNQPQHF. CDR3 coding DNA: TGTGCCAGCAGTAGAGGGGGTAATCAGCCCCAGCATTTT.